These 29 T cell receptor beta chains came from one sample sequenced in a study of vaccination effects on CD4 cells after COVID-19. These receptors have no known antigen. CD4+ T cells were isolated after around ten days of culture. Participants got two doses of BNT162b2 or mRNA-1273 vaccine. Sequencing was performed with immunoSEQ multiplex PCR; in TCRdb, only in-frame clones are kept and a portion is missing. This sample has tens of thousands of clones, with roughly 74% found just once. The sequencing used CD4+ T cells from PBMCs cultured without peptide, collected after COVID-19 vaccination. The receptors were sampled from a human donor who received a COVID-19 vaccine.

The chain links TRBV18 to TRBJ1-6; D remains ambiguous. The CDR3 totals 13 residues. Trimming shortened V by 3 bases and J by 7 bases, and 7 bases separated the two germline ends. Germline V gene sequence: CDR1 KGHSH, CDR2 LQKENI. The CDR3 DNA reads as TGTGCCAGCTCACCCGGTAGGAATTCACCCCTCCACTTT. Its protein is CASSPGRNSPLHF.

V and J are TRBV12-1 and TRBJ2-3; the table's D call, TRBD2, was not checked against the DNA. TRBV12-1 is shown as a pseudogene. The CDR3 totals 13 residues. CDR3 sequence reads: CASSPWTSETQYF. The CDR3 DNA is TGTGCCAGCAGCCCCTGGACTAGCGAAACGCAGTATTTT.

The chain links TRBV18 to TRBJ2-7; the D gene is possibly TRBD2 (6 bases). This CDR3 is built from 13 residues. Germline lookup yields CDR1 KGHSH and CDR2 LQKENI. Trimming removed 2 bases from V and 6 bases from J, with 11 bases in between. The CDR3 protein is CASSPGLGGEQYF. The CDR3 DNA is TGTGCCAGCTCACCAGGGTTGGGAGGCGAGCAGTACTTC.

J is TRBJ1-1 and V is TRBV18, with D uncertain. The CDR3 has 13 amino acids. V was pared by 2 bases and J by 4 bases, with 8 bases between. CDR1 is KGHSH, CDR2 LQKENI, per germline. For the CDR3, the DNA is TGTGCCAGCTCACCATCCCGGGGCACTGAAGCTTTCTTT. Translated: CASSPSRGTEAFF.

This clone was observed a few times. The chain has TRBV5-1 and TRBJ1-3, with TRBD1 as a possible D gene (6 bases). V lost 5 bases and J lost 1, with 13 bases in between. Germline V gene data show CDR1 as SGHRS and CDR2 as YFSETQ. The CDR3 contains 15 residues. The chain's CDR3 is CASSSQGTSGNTIYF. Here the CDR3 DNA reads TGCGCCAGCAGTTCACAGGGTACGTCTGGAAACACCATATATTTT.

The chain joins TRBV30 to TRBJ1-2; D is ambiguous. V lost 2 bases, J lost 7 bases, and 8 bases lay in between. Germline V gene sequence: CDR1 GTSNPN, CDR2 SVGIG (reference sequence). This CDR3 is 11 amino acids long. The CDR3 sequence is CAWSRQAGYTF. DNA for the CDR3: TGTGCCTGGAGTAGACAAGCTGGCTACACCTTC.

This rearrangement joins TRBV7-2 to TRBJ2-1, with D tentatively TRBD2 (5 bases). Germline CDR1 and CDR2: SGHTA and FQGNSA. The CDR3 consists of 13 residues. V was shortened by 2 bases and J by 9 bases, with 11 bases between the two germline ends. The CDR3 sequence is CASSLSSRGEQFF. CDR3 coding DNA: TGTGCCAGCAGCTTATCCAGCCGGGGTGAGCAGTTCTTC.

This clone was seen just once. The chain combines TRBV6-5 with TRBJ2-7; D might be TRBD2 (5 bases). The length of the CDR3 is 15 residues. Per germline, CDR1 MNHEY and CDR2 SVGAGI. The V end lost 6 bases, the J end lost 3 bases, and 18 bases lay between the germline ends. The CDR3 reads CASRSGGTAGYEQYF. CDR3 sequence (DNA): TGTGCCAGCAGAAGCGGCGGCACAGCAGGCTACGAGCAGTACTTC.

This clone turned up a few times. The V and J genes are TRBV6-2 or TRBV6-3 and TRBJ1-5; D ambiguous. The V gene lost 2 bases and the J gene lost 4 bases, with 9 bases spanning the gap. This CDR3 contains 14 residues. The germline CDR1 and CDR2 sequences are MNHEY and SVGEGT. The chain's CDR3 is CASSYRRDNQPQHF. CDR3 nucleotides: TGTGCCAGCAGTTACCGACGGGATAATCAGCCCCAGCATTTT.

The chain joins TRBV5-4 to TRBJ2-7; D is unresolved. The CDR3 consists of 13 residues. Germline CDR1 and CDR2: SGHNT and YYREEE (reference sequence). V was clipped by 2 bases and J by 2 bases, with 8 bases between them. CDR3 in amino acids: CASSFKGTYEQYF. The CDR3 bases are TGTGCCAGCAGCTTTAAGGGAACCTACGAGCAGTACTTC.

The chain couples TRBV2 to TRBJ2-7, with D perhaps matching TRBD1 (6 bases). The ends were cut back, 4 bases at V and 5 bases at J, with 15 bases in the middle. The CDR3 runs 14 residues. Germline V CDR1 and CDR2: SNHLY, FYNNEI. CDR3 nucleotide sequence: TGTGCCAGCAGTGTAGGGACACGGATCGACGAGCAGTACTTC. Translating gives CASSVGTRIDEQYF. Combining the CDR3 with reference TRBV2 and TRBJ2-7 gives the whole variable domain EPEVTQTPSHQVTQMGQEVILRCVPISNHLYFYWYRQILGQKVEFLVSFYNNEISEKSEIFDDQFSVERPDGSNFTLKIRSTKLEDSAMYFCASSVGTRIDEQYFGPGTRLTVT.

In its sample, this clone was seen once. The V call is TRBV12-3 or TRBV12-4, the J call TRBJ1-4; D is ambiguous. This CDR3 region has 12 residues. V lost 3 bases and J lost 8, with 7 bases in between. The CDR3 loop reads CASSFGGEKLFF. In nucleotides, the CDR3 is TGTGCCAGCAGTTTCGGCGGCGAAAAACTGTTTTTT.

V is TRBV19 and J is TRBJ2-1; possible D gene TRBD2, 6 bases. Germline CDR1 is LNHDA and CDR2 is SQIVND (reference sequence). V gave up 3 bases and J gave up 5 bases, with 11 bases separating them. The CDR3 totals 14 residues. CDR3 in DNA: TGTGCCAGTAGTATTTTAGCTAGCGACAATGAGCAGTTCTTC. Translated: CASSILASDNEQFF.

The rearrangement joins TRBV9 to TRBJ2-2, with TRBD1 matching 7 bases. The CDR3 loop spans 15 amino acids. From germline, CDR1 is SGDLS and CDR2 YYNGEE. J was trimmed by 2 bases and V by 3 bases; bases with no gene match: 4. For the CDR3, the DNA is TGTGCCAGCAGCGCGGACAGGTTAAACACCGGGGAGCTGTTTTTT. This codes for CASSADRLNTGELFF.

The rearrangement links TRBV5-1 to TRBJ2-1; TRBD1 aligns across 8 bases. The CDR3 loop spans 16 amino acids. After removal of 5 bases from V and 5 bases from J, the junction contained 12 bases not matched to a gene. Germline CDR1 and CDR2: SGHRS and YFSETQ. CDR3 sequence: CASRFTDRGPHNEQFF. Here the CDR3 DNA reads TGCGCCAGCAGATTTACCGACAGGGGCCCCCACAATGAGCAGTTCTTC.

The genes are TRBV19 and TRBJ2-3; TRBD1 aligns across 9 bases. The CDR3 is 14 amino acids. Germline values: CDR1 LNHDA, CDR2 SQIVND (reference sequence). With V trimmed by 6 bases and J by 3 bases, 4 bases remained unmatched. The CDR3 bases are TGTGCCAGTAGGGACAGGGGTGGGACAGATACGCAGTATTTT. It translates to CASRDRGGTDTQYF.

This clone came up a few times. This rearrangement joins TRBV7-2 to TRBJ1-6; no reliable D call. CDR3 length: 17 residues. With 2 bases removed from V and 7 bases from J, the gap between germline ends came to 18 bases. Germline CDR1 is SGHTA and CDR2 is FQGNSA. CDR3 residues: CASSLRPQRSGNSPLHF. DNA of the CDR3: TGTGCCAGCAGCTTAAGGCCCCAGAGGTCGGGGAATTCACCCCTCCACTTT.

This clone was found a few times. CDR3 amino acids: CASSLAGGFNYGYTF. CDR3 DNA sequence: TGTGCCAGCAGCTTAGCGGGGGGATTTAACTATGGCTACACCTTC. This chain connects TRBV7-9 to TRBJ1-2, with a tentative D call TRBD1 (5 bases). The germline gives CDR1 SEHNR, CDR2 FQNEAQ (reference sequence). There are 15 residues in the CDR3. The ends were cut back, 0 bases at V and 1 base at J, with 9 bases in the middle.

V gene TRBV6-2 or TRBV6-3 combines with J gene TRBJ1-1; perhaps TRBD1 as D (5 bases). The V gene lost 6 bases and the J gene lost 5 bases, with 7 bases spanning the gap. The length of the CDR3 is 11 residues. Germline-derived CDR1 and CDR2 are MNHEY and SVGEGT. The CDR3 nucleotides read TGTGCCAGCAGCACAGGTACTGAAGCTTTCTTT. Protein: CASSTGTEAFF.

A few counts support this clone. The genes are TRBV9 and TRBJ1-2; 8 bases fit TRBD1. V lost 3 bases and J lost 7; bases outside the gene matches: 8. Germline CDR1 reads SGDLS; CDR2 reads YYNGEE. This CDR3 contains 14 residues. The CDR3 sequence is CASSAGRGRPGYTF. The CDR3 DNA reads TGTGCCAGCAGCGCCGGCAGGGGGCGCCCTGGCTACACCTTC.

This clone appeared a few times. The V call is TRBV2, the J call TRBJ1-2; the D is unclear. The germline V gene has CDR1 SNHLY and CDR2 FYNNEI. This CDR3 contains 14 residues. Trimming took 4 bases from V and 2 from J, leaving 11 bases between them. The CDR3 nucleotides read TGTGCCAGCAGTGGCGACGGATTAAACTATGGCTACACCTTC. This codes for CASSGDGLNYGYTF. Full variable domain (outside the CDR3, taken from reference TRBV2 and TRBJ1-2): EPEVTQTPSHQVTQMGQEVILRCVPISNHLYFYWYRQILGQKVEFLVSFYNNEISEKSEIFDDQFSVERPDGSNFTLKIRSTKLEDSAMYFCASSGDGLNYGYTFGSGTRLTVV.

The J gene is TRBJ1-5, the V gene TRBV19; no definite D call. Germline CDR1 reads LNHDA; CDR2 reads SQIVND (reference sequence). V lost 2 bases and J lost 0, with 8 bases in between. CDR3 length equals 15 residues. CDR3 loop: CASSISGISNQPQHF. In DNA form, the CDR3 reads TGTGCCAGTAGTATATCCGGAATTAGCAATCAGCCCCAGCATTTT. The entire variable domain, with the rest obtained from reference TRBV19 and TRBJ1-5, is as follows: DGGITQSPKYLFRKEGQNVTLSCEQNLNHDAMYWYRQDPGQGLRLIYYSQIVNDFQKGDIAEGYSVSREKKESFPLTVTSAQKNPTAFYLCASSISGISNQPQHFGDGTRLSIL.

This chain connects TRBV14 to TRBJ1-1; 7 bases fit TRBD1. This CDR3 has 15 amino acids. V was clipped by 8 bases and J by 0 bases; unmatched bases: 9. In germline, CDR1 is SGHDN, CDR2 FVKESK. The CDR3, as DNA: TGTGCCAGCGGAATTAGGGACAGTTTGAACACTGAAGCTTTCTTT. Its translation: CASGIRDSLNTEAFF. Drawing the rest from reference TRBV14 and TRBJ1-1, the complete variable domain is EAGVTQFPSHSVIEKGQTVTLRCDPISGHDNLYWYRRVMGKEIKFLLHFVKESKQDESGMPNNRFLAERTGGTYSTLKVQPAELEDSGVYFCASGIRDSLNTEAFFGQGTRLTVV.

The rearrangement joins TRBV11-2 to TRBJ1-5; D is undetermined. V was shortened by 0 bases and J by 2 bases, with 8 bases between the two germline ends. The CDR3 contains 15 residues. CDR1 is SGHAT, CDR2 FQNNGV, per germline. The CDR3 sequence is CASSLDLGGNQPQHF. The CDR3 region has the DNA TGTGCCAGCAGCTTAGATCTTGGCGGCAATCAGCCCCAGCATTTT.

This clone was detected only a few times. This chain connects TRBV7-9 to TRBJ1-1; D is unclear. V was clipped by 8 bases and J by 5 bases, with 18 bases between them. From germline, CDR1 is SEHNR and CDR2 FQNEAQ (reference sequence). This CDR3 region has 14 residues. CDR3 sequence (DNA): TGTGCCAGCTCGCGGGAGGGTTGGGTAACTGAAGCTTTCTTT. Its protein product is CASSREGWVTEAFF.

This clone showed up just a few times. The chain carries TRBV18 and TRBJ1-2, with 10 nucleotides matching TRBD1. The germline V gene has CDR1 KGHSH and CDR2 LQKENI. The CDR3 runs 16 residues. V shed 4 bases, J shed 4 bases, and the junction held 9 bases outside the gene matches. The CDR3 sequence: CASSRETGGGSYGYTF. The CDR3 DNA sequence: TGTGCCAGCTCACGGGAGACAGGGGGCGGCTCCTATGGCTACACCTTC.

The rearrangement uses TRBV5-1 and TRBJ1-5; no firm D call. The CDR3 is 13 residues long. Trimming pared 2 bases from V and 7 bases from J, leaving 10 bases between. Germline V lookup: CDR1 SGHRS, CDR2 YFSETQ. The CDR3, as DNA: TGCGCCAGCAGCTTAGGCCCGCTCCAGCCCCAGCATTTT. It codes for CASSLGPLQPQHF.

This clone was counted a few times. The rearrangement joins TRBV12-3 or TRBV12-4 to TRBJ1-2, with unresolved D. V dropped 3 bases and J dropped 8 bases, with 10 bases sitting between them. This CDR3 is 12 amino acids long. The CDR3 is CASSLHPRGYTF. The CDR3 coding sequence is TGTGCCAGCAGTTTGCATCCGCGGGGCTACACCTTC.

The gene calls are TRBV5-1 and TRBJ1-2; TRBD1 aligns across 9 bases. V shed 4 bases and J 3 bases; nucleotides not matched to a gene: 4. This CDR3 is built from 14 residues. CDR1 is SGHRS and CDR2 is YFSETQ in the germline V gene. CDR3 in DNA: TGCGCCAGCAGCCCGGGACAGGGTGACTATGGCTACACCTTC. Translation gives CASSPGQGDYGYTF.